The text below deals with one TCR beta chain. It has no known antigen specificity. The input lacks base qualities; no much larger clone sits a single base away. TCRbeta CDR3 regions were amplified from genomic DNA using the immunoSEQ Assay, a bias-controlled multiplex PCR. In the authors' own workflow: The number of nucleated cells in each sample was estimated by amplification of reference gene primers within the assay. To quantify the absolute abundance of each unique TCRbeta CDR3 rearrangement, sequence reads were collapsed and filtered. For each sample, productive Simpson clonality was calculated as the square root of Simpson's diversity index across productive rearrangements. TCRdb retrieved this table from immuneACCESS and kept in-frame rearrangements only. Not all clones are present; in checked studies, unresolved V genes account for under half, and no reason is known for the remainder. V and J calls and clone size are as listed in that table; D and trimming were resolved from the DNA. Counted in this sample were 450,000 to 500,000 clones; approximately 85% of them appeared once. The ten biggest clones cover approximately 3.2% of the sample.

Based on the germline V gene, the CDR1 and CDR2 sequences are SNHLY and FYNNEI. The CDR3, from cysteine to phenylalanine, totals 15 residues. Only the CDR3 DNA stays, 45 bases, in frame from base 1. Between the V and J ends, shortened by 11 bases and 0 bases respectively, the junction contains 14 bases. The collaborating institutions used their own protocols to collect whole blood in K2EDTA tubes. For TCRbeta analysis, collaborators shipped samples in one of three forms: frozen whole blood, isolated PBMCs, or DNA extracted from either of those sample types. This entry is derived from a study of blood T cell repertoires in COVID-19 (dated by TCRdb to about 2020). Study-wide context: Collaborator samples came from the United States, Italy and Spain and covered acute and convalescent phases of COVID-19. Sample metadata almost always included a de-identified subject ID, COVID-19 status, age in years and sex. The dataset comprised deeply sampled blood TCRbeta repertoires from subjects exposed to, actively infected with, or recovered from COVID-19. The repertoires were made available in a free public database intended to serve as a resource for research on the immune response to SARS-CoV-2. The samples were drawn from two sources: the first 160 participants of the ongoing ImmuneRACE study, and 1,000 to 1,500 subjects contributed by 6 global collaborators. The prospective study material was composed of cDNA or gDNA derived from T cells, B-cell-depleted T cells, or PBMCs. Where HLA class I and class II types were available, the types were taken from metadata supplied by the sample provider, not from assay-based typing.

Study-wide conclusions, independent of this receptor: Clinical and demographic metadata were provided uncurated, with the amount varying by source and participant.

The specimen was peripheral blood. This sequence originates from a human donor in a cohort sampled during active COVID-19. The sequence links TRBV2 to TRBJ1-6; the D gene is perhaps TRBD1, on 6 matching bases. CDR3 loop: CAGLGASSYNSPLHF. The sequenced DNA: TGTGCCGGCTTGGGGGCGAGCTCCTATAATTCACCCCTCCACTTT.